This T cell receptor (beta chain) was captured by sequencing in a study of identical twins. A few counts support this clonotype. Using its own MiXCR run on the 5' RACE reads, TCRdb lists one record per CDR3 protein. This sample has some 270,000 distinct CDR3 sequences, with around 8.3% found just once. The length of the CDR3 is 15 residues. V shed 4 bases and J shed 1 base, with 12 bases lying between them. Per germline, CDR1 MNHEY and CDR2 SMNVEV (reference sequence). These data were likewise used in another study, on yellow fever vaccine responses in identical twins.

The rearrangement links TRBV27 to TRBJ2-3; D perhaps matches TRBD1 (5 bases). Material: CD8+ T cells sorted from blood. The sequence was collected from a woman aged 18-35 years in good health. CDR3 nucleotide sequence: TGTGCCAGCAGTTCGACAGAGAAAGGCACAGATACGCAGTATTTT. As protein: CASSSTEKGTDTQYF.